The rows below give T cell receptor beta chains drawn from one sample of a study of CD8 T cells in Susac syndrome. TCRdb reprocessed the immunoSEQ multiplex PCR reads with MiXCR, giving one entry per CDR3 protein. The data contain 200,000 to 250,000 distinct CDR3 sequences, roughly 90% of them singletons. The sample taken for sequencing was CD8+ T cells from PBMCs. The receptors originated from a human donor with multiple sclerosis. Each CDR3 is given without its conserved first and last residue. The order of the fields is clone size, V gene, J gene, CDR3 protein. Some rows mark clone size as missing; the rest say once, few, many or name a class of expanded clone.

>once|TRBV30|TRBJ2-1
ACRELAGTYNEQF
>.|TRBV14|TRBJ2-7
ASSHPTSSDSSYEQY
>.|TRBV20-1|TRBJ2-3
SASSGTSGRWDTQY
>.|TRBV7-9|TRBJ1-6
ASSPGTGFSLH
>.|TRBV9|TRBJ2-1
ASSVGSGGGDEQF
>.|TRBV23-1|TRBJ2-3
ASSQVTQY
>.|TRBV4-3|TRBJ2-7
ASSQTRDSSYEQY
>.|TRBV18|TRBJ1-1
ASSPPLTRDTEAF
>.|TRBV4-1|TRBJ2-7
ASSQDPPTVDGTYEQY
>.|TRBV27|TRBJ2-7
ASRRMTGTVSYEQY
>.|TRBV6-5|TRBJ2-1
ASSYSGAGDYYNEQF
>.|TRBV9|TRBJ1-5
ASSVEDSNQPQH
>.|TRBV5-1|TRBJ1-2
ASSGTQGDGYT
>.|TRBV11-2|TRBJ2-3
ASSLETRAPGDTQY
>once|TRBV12-3/TRBV12-4|TRBJ2-6
ASSFGRIKTRANVLT
>.|TRBV6-1|TRBJ2-7
ASRTTLGWPNSYEQY
>.|TRBV5-4|TRBJ2-5
ASSFRDLRSGETQY
>.|TRBV6-4|TRBJ2-1
ASSTTSGGDYNEQF
>.|TRBV27|TRBJ1-2
ASSLDPGGYYGYT
>.|TRBV20-1|TRBJ2-7
SARVPEPTGRSSYEQY
>.|TRBV7-9|TRBJ1-5
ASSPGGGNQPQH
>.|TRBV9|TRBJ1-3
ASSVNLWGGNTIY
>.|TRBV9|TRBJ2-7
ASSPTGTGAYEQY
>.|TRBV11-1|TRBJ2-7
ASSLRQGEVYEQY
>.|TRBV27|TRBJ2-1
ASSSGMAYNEQF
>.|TRBV7-2|TRBJ2-1
ASSLVAGHYNEQF
>.|TRBV20-1|TRBJ2-3
SALADHTDTQY
>.|TRBV5-1|TRBJ2-3
ASSWPQEQSLTDTQY
>.|TRBV5-6|TRBJ1-5
ASSLRMGSNQPQH
>.|TRBV29-1|TRBJ2-5
SVEGGTQY
>.|TRBV21-1|TRBJ2-3
ATVTGLSTDTQY
>.|TRBV4-3|TRBJ1-1
ASSQGTGTEAF
>.|TRBV4-2|TRBJ1-6
ASSQGRQGNSPLH
>.|TRBV19|TRBJ1-5
ASSLPPGRTDQPQH
>.|TRBV2|TRBJ1-5
ASTRWGGSNQPQH
>.|TRBV7-6|TRBJ1-5
ASSLFPGQDQPQH
>few|TRBV27|TRBJ1-2
ASSLGVNYGYT
>.|TRBV13|TRBJ2-2
ASSPSPPYETLPTGELF
>once|TRBV6-2/TRBV6-3|TRBJ2-5
ASRDWGDLQQETQY
>.|TRBV27|TRBJ1-2
ASSLRWGYGYT
>.|TRBV5-1|TRBJ1-1
ASSLAGVAKGTEAF
>few|TRBV7-9|TRBJ1-1
ASSLGQGFTEAF
>.|TRBV5-4|TRBJ2-7
ASSLGLVTGEQY
>.|TRBV12-3/TRBV12-4|TRBJ2-5
ASSLGGQQETQY
>.|TRBV2|TRBJ1-5
ASSGGSGNQPQH
>once|TRBV9|TRBJ2-2
ASSPKDRGGTGELF
>.|TRBV5-6|TRBJ2-2
ASSFGQGNTGELF
>.|TRBV13|TRBJ2-7
ASSTAGTHSYEQY
>.|TRBV7-9|TRBJ2-2
ASSPQSRPGELF
>.|TRBV20-1|TRBJ2-7
SARGRSSYEQY
>.|TRBV12-3/TRBV12-4|TRBJ1-2
ASSLMGPSYGYT
>.|TRBV3-1|TRBJ2-1
ASSPGLAGGHLNNEQF
>few|TRBV7-9|TRBJ2-7
ASSLVTGSAYEQY
>.|TRBV4-3|TRBJ1-2
ASSQDATGGIALNYGYT
>.|TRBV7-9|TRBJ2-7
ASSFPLGTGLYEQY
>.|TRBV6-6|TRBJ2-1
ASSYLNEQF
>few|TRBV5-8|TRBJ2-2
ASSLRGNTGELF
>once|TRBV9|TRBJ2-2
ASSLPSGGAGELF
>.|TRBV21-1|TRBJ2-7
ASSKVRTLDEQY
>.|TRBV4-3|TRBJ1-2
ASSQDDLTHNYGYT